The 20 T cell receptor beta chains below were found in one sample sequenced in a study of blood T cell repertoires in COVID-19 (dated by TCRdb to 2018 to 2021). Libraries were prepared through the immunoSEQ multiplex PCR assay. The source is immuneACCESS, and TCRdb retained only in-frame sequences with V and J called. Part of the clones is not carried over; for the studies checked, unresolved V genes explain less than half of this, and the remainder is unexplained. The sample yields hundreds of thousands of clones; around four fifths were counted once. The ten largest clones capture over 3.5% of the sample. Sequenced: peripheral blood. The receptors originated from a woman in her forties or fifties with active or convalescent COVID-19.

The gene calls are TRBV5-4 and TRBJ2-5; D is undetermined. This CDR3 contains 14 residues. Germline lookup yields CDR1 SGHNT and CDR2 YYREEE (reference sequence). Trimming took off 0 bases at V and 3 bases at J, with 9 bases between the two ends. The CDR3 DNA sequence: TGTGCCAGCAGCTTGGCGGCAGGCGAAGAGACCCAGTACTTC. Its translation: CASSLAAGEETQYF.

V is TRBV21-1 and J is TRBJ2-7; TRBD1 is the table's D call and was not checked against the DNA. TRBV21-1 is a pseudogene locus. This CDR3 is 20 amino acids long. The CDR3 loop is CASSKPGGQGLWREGYEQYF. In DNA form, the CDR3 reads TGTGCCAGCAGCAAACCTGGGGGACAGGGGTTATGGAGGGAGGGCTACGAGCAGTACTTC.

This chain uses TRBV3-1 (or the pseudogene TRBV3-2) with TRBJ1-1; D is perhaps TRBD1 (6 bases). Germline CDR1 LGHDT, CDR2 YNNKEL (reference sequence). This CDR3 spans 15 amino acids. V gave up 4 bases and J gave up 6 bases, with 18 bases separating them. The CDR3 region has the DNA TGTGCCAGCAGCCCAACTGTTCAGGGGAGCGCTGAAGCTTTCTTT. It translates to CASSPTVQGSAEAFF.

The chain carries TRBV7-8 and TRBJ1-5, with a weak D call TRBD1 (5 bases). The CDR3 has 14 residues. V was trimmed by 0 bases and J by 9 bases, leaving 12 bases between them. Per germline, CDR1 SGHVS and CDR2 FQNEAQ. The CDR3 here is CASSLARGKVPQHF. The CDR3 region has the DNA TGTGCCAGCAGCTTAGCGCGGGGGAAAGTGCCCCAGCATTTT.

The chain is built from TRBV29-1 and TRBJ2-1, with TRBD2 as a possible D gene (6 bases). CDR1 SQVTM and CDR2 ANQGSEA come from the germline V gene. The CDR3 runs 13 residues. V was pared by 6 bases and J by 2 bases, with 11 bases between. The CDR3 nucleotides read TGCAGCGTCTCAGGGAGGACCTACAATGAGCAGTTCTTC. As protein: CSVSGRTYNEQFF.

The V gene is TRBV6-6, the J gene TRBJ1-3; 7 nucleotides line up with TRBD1. The CDR3 has 16 residues. The V gene end was trimmed by 2 bases and the J gene end by 2 bases; junction bases not matched to a gene: 6. Looked up from germline, CDR1 is MNHNY and CDR2 is SVGAGI (reference sequence). The CDR3 loop is CASSYPRTGAGNTIYF. The CDR3 DNA reads TGTGCCAGCAGTTACCCAAGGACAGGAGCTGGAAACACCATATATTTT.

This sequence joins TRBV7-5 and TRBJ2-1; the D call in the table, TRBD2, was not verified against the DNA. TRBV7-5 is deemed a pseudogene. The CDR3 is made up of 17 amino acids. The CDR3 DNA reads as TGTGTCAGAAGACTACGGGGGGAGCGGGAGGGCCGACATGAGCAGTTCTTC. This gives the protein CVRRLRGEREGRHEQFF.

This rearrangement joins TRBV19 to TRBJ2-7; the match to TRBD1 covers 8 bases. Per the germline V gene, CDR1 is LNHDA and CDR2 is SQIVND (reference sequence). With 7 bases clipped from V and 5 bases from J, the junction kept 7 bases outside the gene matches. The CDR3 totals 13 residues. This CDR3 is CASTNQGAHEQYF. The CDR3 DNA reads TGTGCCAGTACAAACCAGGGGGCCCACGAGCAGTACTTC.

The chain combines TRBV12-3 or TRBV12-4 with TRBJ2-7; the match to TRBD1 covers 7 bases. J gave up 3 bases and V 6 bases, and 5 bases lay outside the gene matches. The CDR3 extends over 13 amino acids. Written as DNA, the CDR3 is TGTGCCAGCAGCCCGACAGGGTACTACGAGCAGTACTTC. Translating it yields CASSPTGYYEQYF.

J is TRBJ1-3 and V is TRBV6-1; D is undetermined. The CDR3 has 14 residues. Germline CDR1 is MNHNS and CDR2 is SASEGT. The V end was cut by 2 bases, the J end by 0 bases, with 5 bases between. The CDR3 reads CASSERSSGNTIYF. The CDR3 DNA sequence: TGTGCCAGCAGTGAAAGGAGCTCTGGAAACACCATATATTTT.

The chain combines TRBV6-4 with TRBJ1-2, with 7 bases that match TRBD1. CDR1 is MRHNA, CDR2 SNTAGT, per germline. This CDR3 has 13 amino acids. The V and J ends lost 4 bases and 4 bases, in that order; junction bases with no gene match: 3. The CDR3 coding sequence is TGTGCCAGCAGTGCCGGACAGGCCTATGGCTACACCTTC. It translates to CASSAGQAYGYTF.

The V and J genes are TRBV27 and TRBJ2-1, with 8 bases matching TRBD2. Germline trimming cut 3 bases from V and 0 bases from J; bases unmatched to any gene: 4. This CDR3 has 16 amino acids. CDR1 and CDR2 (germline): MNHEY, SMNVEV (reference sequence). The CDR3 is CASSFKGTSSYNEQFF. DNA for the CDR3: TGTGCCAGCAGTTTTAAGGGGACTAGCTCCTACAATGAGCAGTTCTTC.

The CDR3 nucleotides read TGTGCCAGCAGTTACCCGGGGGAGGACACTGAAGCTTTCTTT. Translated: CASSYPGEDTEAFF. The J gene is TRBJ1-1, the V gene TRBV6-5, with a weak D call TRBD1 (5 bases). Germline CDR1 and CDR2: MNHEY and SVGAGI. The CDR3 length is 14 residues. Trimming removed 2 bases from V and 3 bases from J, with 10 bases in between.

This clone was seen a few times. The chain joins TRBV2 to TRBJ1-1; D uncertain. Germline V gene data show CDR1 as SNHLY and CDR2 as FYNNEI. V dropped 5 bases and J dropped 0 bases, with 10 bases sitting between them. CDR3 length: 14 residues. The CDR3 DNA reads TGTGCCAGCAGTCTCGAGCGGGTGAACACTGAAGCTTTCTTT. Encoded protein: CASSLERVNTEAFF.

The chain joins TRBV6-5 to TRBJ1-5; unclear D gene. CDR3 size: 12 residues. Trimming took off 8 bases at V and 6 bases at J, with 11 bases between the two ends. The germline V gene has CDR1 MNHEY and CDR2 SVGAGI. The CDR3 spells CASGPGFQPQHF. The CDR3 DNA reads TGTGCCAGCGGTCCGGGGTTTCAGCCCCAGCATTTT.

The chain couples TRBV19 to TRBJ1-5; 9 nucleotides match TRBD1. V lost 8 bases and J lost 7; bases outside the gene matches: 6. The germline V gene has CDR1 LNHDA and CDR2 SQIVND (reference sequence). The CDR3 extends over 13 amino acids. The CDR3 loop reads CASSWTGVQPQHF. CDR3 DNA: TGTGCCAGTTCGTGGACAGGGGTGCAGCCCCAGCATTTT.

This sequence joins TRBV18 and TRBJ1-2; a weak D match, TRBD1 (5 bases). Trimming pared 0 bases from V and 8 bases from J, leaving 10 bases between. The germline gives CDR1 KGHSH, CDR2 LQKENI. The CDR3 length is 13 residues. The CDR3 sequence is CASSPPSGEGYTF. The CDR3 nucleotides read TGTGCCAGCTCACCACCTTCGGGGGAGGGCTACACCTTC.

This rearrangement joins TRBV27 to TRBJ2-7; 9 bases map to TRBD1. The CDR3 is 15 amino acids. The germline CDR1 and CDR2 sequences are MNHEY and SMNVEV (reference sequence). The trim removed 5 bases at V and 5 bases at J, leaving 10 bases unmatched. The CDR3 spells CASSIAWTGVDEQYF. DNA for the CDR3: TGTGCCAGCAGTATCGCCTGGACAGGGGTTGACGAGCAGTACTTC.

V and J are TRBV19 and TRBJ2-1; the match to TRBD2 covers 10 bases. The length of the CDR3 is 16 residues. V gave up 4 bases and J gave up 5 bases; unmatched junction bases: 8. CDR1 LNHDA and CDR2 SQIVND come from the germline V gene (reference sequence). The CDR3 DNA reads TGTGCCAGTAGTAATCCCCTAGCGGGAGTTAACAATGAGCAGTTCTTC. Translated: CASSNPLAGVNNEQFF.

This chain connects TRBV28 to TRBJ1-1; 9 bases are a match to TRBD1. The V gene end was trimmed by 6 bases and the J gene end by 0 bases; junction bases not matched to a gene: 14. The germline CDR1 and CDR2 sequences are MDHEN and SYDVKM. This CDR3 has 18 residues. The CDR3 DNA follows: TGTGCCAGCAGCGCACCGGGACAGGGCGTTTTCATGAACACTGAAGCTTTCTTT. Translating gives CASSAPGQGVFMNTEAFF.